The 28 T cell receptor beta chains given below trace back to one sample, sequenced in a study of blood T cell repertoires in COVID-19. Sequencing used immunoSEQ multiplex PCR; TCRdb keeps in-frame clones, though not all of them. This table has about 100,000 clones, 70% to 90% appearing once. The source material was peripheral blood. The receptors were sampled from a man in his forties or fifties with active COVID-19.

In DNA, the CDR3 is TGTGCCAGCAGTTACAGGGGCCCGGGCCAACTAGAGACCCAGTACTTC. Its protein product is CASSYRGPGQLETQYF. V gene TRBV6-5 combines with J gene TRBJ2-5; possible D gene TRBD1, 5 bases. Germline V gene sequence: CDR1 MNHEY, CDR2 SVGAGI. Trimming cost V 2 bases and J 4 bases, with 17 bases left between them. There are 16 residues in the CDR3.

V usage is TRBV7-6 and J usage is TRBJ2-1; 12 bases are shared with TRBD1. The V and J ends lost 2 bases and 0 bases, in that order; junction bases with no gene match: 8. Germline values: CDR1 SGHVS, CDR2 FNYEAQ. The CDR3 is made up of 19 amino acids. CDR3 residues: CASSLRGQGAISSYNEQFF. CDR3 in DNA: TGTGCCAGCAGCTTAAGGGGACAGGGGGCGATTAGCTCCTACAATGAGCAGTTCTTC. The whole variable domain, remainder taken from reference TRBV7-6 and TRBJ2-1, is GAGVSQSPRYKVTKRGQDVALRCDPISGHVSLYWYRQALGQGPEFLTYFNYEAQQDKSGLPNDRFSAERPEGSISTLTIQRTEQRDSAMYRCASSLRGQGAISSYNEQFFGPGTRLTVL.

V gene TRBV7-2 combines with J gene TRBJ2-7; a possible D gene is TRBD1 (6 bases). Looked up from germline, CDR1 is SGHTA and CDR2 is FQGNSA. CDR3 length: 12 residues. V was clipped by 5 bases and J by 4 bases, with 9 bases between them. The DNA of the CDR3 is TGTGCCAGCAGCCCAACAGGGTACGAGCAGTACTTC. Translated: CASSPTGYEQYF. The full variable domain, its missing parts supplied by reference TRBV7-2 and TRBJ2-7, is GAGVSQSPSNKVTEKGKDVELRCDPISGHTALYWYRQSLGQGLEFLIYFQGNSAPDKSGLPSDRFSAERTGGSVSTLTIQRTQQEDSAVYLCASSPTGYEQYFGPGTRLTVT.

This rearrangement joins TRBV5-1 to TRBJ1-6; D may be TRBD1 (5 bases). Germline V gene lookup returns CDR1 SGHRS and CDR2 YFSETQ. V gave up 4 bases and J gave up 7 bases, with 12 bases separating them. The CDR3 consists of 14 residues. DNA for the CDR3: TGCGCCAGCAGCCAGACCAGGGTAAATTCACCCCTCCACTTT. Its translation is CASSQTRVNSPLHF.

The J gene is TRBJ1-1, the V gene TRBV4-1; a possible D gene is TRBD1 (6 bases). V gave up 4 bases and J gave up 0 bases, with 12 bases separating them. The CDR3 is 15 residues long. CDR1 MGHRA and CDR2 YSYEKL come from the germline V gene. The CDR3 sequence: CASSRAGAMNTEAFF. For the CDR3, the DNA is TGCGCCAGCAGCCGAGCAGGGGCCATGAACACTGAAGCTTTCTTT.

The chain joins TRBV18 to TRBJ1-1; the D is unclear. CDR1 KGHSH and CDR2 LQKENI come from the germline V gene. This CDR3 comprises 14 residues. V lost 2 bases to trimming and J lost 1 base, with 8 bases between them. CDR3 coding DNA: TGTGCCAGCTCACCAAGAGGGAGGAACACTGAAGCTTTCTTT. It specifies CASSPRGRNTEAFF. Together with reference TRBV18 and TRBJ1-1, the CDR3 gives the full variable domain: NAGVMQNPRHLVRRRGQEARLRCSPMKGHSHVYWYRQLPEEGLKFMVYLQKENIIDESGMPKERFSAEFPKEGPSILRIQQVVRGDSAAYFCASSPRGRNTEAFFGQGTRLTVV.

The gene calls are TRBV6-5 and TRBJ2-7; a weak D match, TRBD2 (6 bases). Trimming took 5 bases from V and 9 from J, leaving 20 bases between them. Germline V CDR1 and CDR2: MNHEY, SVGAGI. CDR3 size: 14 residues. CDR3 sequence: CASSPGTLLRTQYF. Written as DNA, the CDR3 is TGTGCCAGCAGTCCCGGGACTCTACTTCGCACGCAGTACTTC.

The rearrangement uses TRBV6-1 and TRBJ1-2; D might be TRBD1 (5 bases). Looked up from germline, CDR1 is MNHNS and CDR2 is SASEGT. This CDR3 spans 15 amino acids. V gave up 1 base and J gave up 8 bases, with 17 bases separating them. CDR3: CASSEVRAARGGYTF. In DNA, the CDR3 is TGTGCCAGCAGTGAAGTAAGGGCAGCAAGGGGAGGCTACACCTTC.

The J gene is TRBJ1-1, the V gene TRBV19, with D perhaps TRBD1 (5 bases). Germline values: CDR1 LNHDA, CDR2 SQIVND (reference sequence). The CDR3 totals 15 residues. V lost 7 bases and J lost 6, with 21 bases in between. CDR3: CASIFSGQRNAEAFF. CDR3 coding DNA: TGTGCCAGTATCTTCTCAGGACAAAGAAATGCTGAAGCTTTCTTT.

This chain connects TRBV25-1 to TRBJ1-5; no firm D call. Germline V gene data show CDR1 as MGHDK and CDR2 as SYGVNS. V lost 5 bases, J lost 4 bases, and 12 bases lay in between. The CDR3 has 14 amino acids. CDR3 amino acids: CASSQTGRNQPQHF. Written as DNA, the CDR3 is TGTGCCAGCAGTCAGACCGGGAGGAATCAGCCCCAGCATTTT.

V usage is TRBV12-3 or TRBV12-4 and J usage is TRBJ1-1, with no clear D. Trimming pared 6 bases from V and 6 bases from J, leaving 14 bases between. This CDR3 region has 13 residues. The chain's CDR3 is CASRFSVFAEAFF. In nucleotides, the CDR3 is TGTGCCAGCAGGTTTTCGGTTTTCGCTGAAGCTTTCTTT.

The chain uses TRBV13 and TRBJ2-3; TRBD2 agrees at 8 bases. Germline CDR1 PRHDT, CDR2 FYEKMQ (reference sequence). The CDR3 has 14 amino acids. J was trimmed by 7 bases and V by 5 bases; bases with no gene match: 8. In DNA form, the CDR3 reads TGTGCCAGCAGCGACCCGGGGGGGCCGCATACGCAGTATTTT. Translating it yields CASSDPGGPHTQYF.

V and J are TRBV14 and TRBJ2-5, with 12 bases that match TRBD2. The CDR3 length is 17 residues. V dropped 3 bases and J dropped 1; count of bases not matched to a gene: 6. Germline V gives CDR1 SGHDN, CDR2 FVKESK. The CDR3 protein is CASSQGLAGVTQETQYF. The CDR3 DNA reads TGTGCCAGCAGCCAGGGACTAGCGGGCGTAACCCAAGAGACCCAGTACTTC.

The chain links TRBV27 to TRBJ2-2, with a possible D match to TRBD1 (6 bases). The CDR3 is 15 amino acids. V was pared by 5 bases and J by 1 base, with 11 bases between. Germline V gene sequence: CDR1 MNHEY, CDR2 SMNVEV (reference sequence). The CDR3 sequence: CASSPGHLNTGELFF. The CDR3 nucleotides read TGTGCCAGCAGTCCGGGACACCTGAACACCGGGGAGCTGTTTTTT.

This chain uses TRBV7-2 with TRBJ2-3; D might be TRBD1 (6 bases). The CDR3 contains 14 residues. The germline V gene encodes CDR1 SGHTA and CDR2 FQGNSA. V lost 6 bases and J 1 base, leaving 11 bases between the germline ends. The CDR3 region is CASRVGGGTDTQYF. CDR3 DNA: TGTGCCAGCAGAGTAGGGGGTGGCACAGATACGCAGTATTTT.

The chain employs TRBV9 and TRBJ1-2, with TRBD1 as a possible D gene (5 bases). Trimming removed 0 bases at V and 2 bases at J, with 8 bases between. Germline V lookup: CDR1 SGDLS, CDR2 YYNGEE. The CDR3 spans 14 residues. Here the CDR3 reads CASSVGNRNYGYTF. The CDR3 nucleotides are TGTGCCAGCAGCGTAGGTAACAGGAACTATGGCTACACCTTC.

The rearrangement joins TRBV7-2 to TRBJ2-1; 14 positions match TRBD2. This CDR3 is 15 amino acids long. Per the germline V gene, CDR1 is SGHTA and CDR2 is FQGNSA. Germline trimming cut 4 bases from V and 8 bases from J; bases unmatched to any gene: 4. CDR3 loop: CASSSPGLAGDEQFF. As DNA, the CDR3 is TGTGCCAGCAGCTCCCCGGGACTAGCGGGGGATGAGCAGTTCTTC.

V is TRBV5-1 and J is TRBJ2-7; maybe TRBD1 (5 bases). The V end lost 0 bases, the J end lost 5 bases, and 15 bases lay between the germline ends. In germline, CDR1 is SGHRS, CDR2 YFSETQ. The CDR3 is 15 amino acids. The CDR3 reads CASSLGFQGVDEQYF. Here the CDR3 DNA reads TGCGCCAGCAGCTTGGGTTTCCAGGGCGTGGACGAGCAGTACTTC.

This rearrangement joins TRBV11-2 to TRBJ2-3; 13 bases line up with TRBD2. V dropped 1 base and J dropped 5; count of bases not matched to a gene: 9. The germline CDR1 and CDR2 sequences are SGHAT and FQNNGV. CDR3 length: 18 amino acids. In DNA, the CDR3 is TGTGCCAGCAGCTTAGTGGGTCCGGGACTAGCGGGAATAGATACGCAGTATTTT. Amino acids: CASSLVGPGLAGIDTQYF. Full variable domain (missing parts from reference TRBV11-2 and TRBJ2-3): EAGVAQSPRYKIIEKRQSVAFWCNPISGHATLYWYQQILGQGPKLLIQFQNNGVVDDSQLPKDRFSAERLKGVDSTLKIQPAKLEDSAVYLCASSLVGPGLAGIDTQYFGPGTRLTVL.

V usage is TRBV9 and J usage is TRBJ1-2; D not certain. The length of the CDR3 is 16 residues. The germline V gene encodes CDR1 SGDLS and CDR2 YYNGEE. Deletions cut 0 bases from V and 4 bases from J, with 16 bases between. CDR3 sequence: CASSVEVGGLSYGYTF. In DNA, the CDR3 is TGTGCCAGCAGCGTAGAGGTAGGCGGACTCTCCTATGGCTACACCTTC.

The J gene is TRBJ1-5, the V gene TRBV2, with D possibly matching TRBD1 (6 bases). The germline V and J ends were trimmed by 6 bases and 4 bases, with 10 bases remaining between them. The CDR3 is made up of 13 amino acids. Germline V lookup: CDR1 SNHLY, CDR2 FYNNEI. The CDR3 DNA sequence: TGTGCCAGCAGGACAGGCCCAAATCAGCCCCAGCATTTT. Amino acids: CASRTGPNQPQHF.

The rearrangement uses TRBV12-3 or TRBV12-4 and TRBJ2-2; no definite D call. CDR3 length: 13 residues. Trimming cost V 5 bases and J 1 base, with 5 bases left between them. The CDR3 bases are TGTGCCAGCAGTCCCCGGAACACCGGGGAGCTGTTTTTT. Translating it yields CASSPRNTGELFF.

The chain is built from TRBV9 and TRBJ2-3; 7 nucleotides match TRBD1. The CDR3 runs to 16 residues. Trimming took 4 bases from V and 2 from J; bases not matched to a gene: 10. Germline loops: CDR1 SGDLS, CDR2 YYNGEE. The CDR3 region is CASSSVPGQSTDTQYF. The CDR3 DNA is TGTGCCAGCAGCTCCGTACCGGGACAGTCCACAGATACGCAGTATTTT.

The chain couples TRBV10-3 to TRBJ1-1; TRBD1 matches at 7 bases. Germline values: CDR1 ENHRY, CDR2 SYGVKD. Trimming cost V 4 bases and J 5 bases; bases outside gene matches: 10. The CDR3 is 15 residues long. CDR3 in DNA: TGTGCCATCAGTGGATATCAGGGGGTGGCGACTGAAGCTTTCTTT. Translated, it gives CAISGYQGVATEAFF.

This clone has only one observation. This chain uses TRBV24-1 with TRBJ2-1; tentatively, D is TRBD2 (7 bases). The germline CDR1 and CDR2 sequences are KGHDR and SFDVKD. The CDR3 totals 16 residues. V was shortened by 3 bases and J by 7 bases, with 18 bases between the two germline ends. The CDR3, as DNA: TGTGCCACCAGTGATCCCCTAAGGGGGGAGGGGAATGAGCAGTTCTTC. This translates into CATSDPLRGEGNEQFF.

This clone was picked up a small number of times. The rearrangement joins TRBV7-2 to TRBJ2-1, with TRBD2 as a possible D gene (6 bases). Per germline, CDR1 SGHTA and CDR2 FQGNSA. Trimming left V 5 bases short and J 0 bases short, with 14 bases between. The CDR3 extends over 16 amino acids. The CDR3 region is CASSPGGRSSYNEQFF. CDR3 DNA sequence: TGTGCCAGCAGCCCCGGGGGACGGAGCTCCTACAATGAGCAGTTCTTC.

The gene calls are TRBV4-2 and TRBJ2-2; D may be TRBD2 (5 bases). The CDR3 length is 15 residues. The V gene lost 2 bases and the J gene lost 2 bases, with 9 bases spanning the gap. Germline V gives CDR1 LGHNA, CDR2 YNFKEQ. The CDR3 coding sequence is TGTGCCAGCAGCCAACGGACGGGAAACACCGGGGAGCTGTTTTTT. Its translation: CASSQRTGNTGELFF.

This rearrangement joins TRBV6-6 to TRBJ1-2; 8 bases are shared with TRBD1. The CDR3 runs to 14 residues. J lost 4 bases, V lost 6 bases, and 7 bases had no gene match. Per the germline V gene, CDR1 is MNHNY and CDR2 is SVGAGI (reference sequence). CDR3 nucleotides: TGTGCCAGCAGACCTGGACAGGGAAGCTATGGCTACACCTTC. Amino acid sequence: CASRPGQGSYGYTF.